A selection of T cell receptor beta chains follows, all from one sample in a study of T cell repertoires in cytomegalovirus infection. TCRdb re-called the reads with MiXCR, one entry per CDR3 protein. This table has approximately 700,000 distinct CDR3 sequences, 35% appearing once. What was sequenced was PBMCs. The receptors originated from a human donor in good health (CMV status not recorded). Some clones in this sample may be carry-over from other donors' samples. Both conserved end residues are part of each CDR3. The D gene is left open where the match is weak. Not all rows give a size; the values are once, few, many and, for expanded clones, a class.

V	J	D	size	CDR3	DNA
TRBV7-2	TRBJ2-7	TRBD2	.	CASSLQSGRSFGADYEQYF	TGTGCCAGCAGCTTACAGAGCGGGAGGAGTTTCGGGGCCGACTACGAGCAGTACTTC
TRBV12-3/TRBV12-4	TRBJ2-1	.	.	CASSPPAYNEQFF	TGTGCCAGCAGTCCCCCCGCGTACAATGAGCAGTTCTTC
TRBV28	TRBJ2-1	.	few	CASSSPLRTSSYNEQFF	TGTGCCAGCAGTTCCCCCCTGCGAACTAGCTCCTACAATGAGCAGTTCTTC
TRBV27	TRBJ1-5	.	few	CASRSGGAQHF	TGTGCCAGCAGGTCGGGCGGGGCGCAGCATTTT
TRBV5-6	TRBJ2-7	TRBD1	.	CASRRTGAASYEQYF	TGTGCCAGCAGACGGACAGGGGCGGCCTCCTACGAGCAGTACTTC
TRBV7-9	TRBJ2-3	TRBD1	few	CASSLSLGQGRSDTQYF	TGTGCCAGCAGCCTATCGCTGGGACAGGGGAGGTCCGATACGCAGTATTTT
TRBV20-1	TRBJ2-7	.	.	CSSSLAEWGEQYF	TGCAGTTCTAGCCTTGCGGAGTGGGGCGAGCAGTACTTC
TRBV29-1	TRBJ2-5	TRBD1	.	CSVRKGGPGNTQYF	TGCAGCGTTCGAAAAGGGGGCCCGGGGAATACCCAGTACTTC
TRBV6-6	TRBJ1-1	.	few	CATGLRNTEAFF	TGTGCCACCGGGTTGCGGAACACTGAAGCTTTCTTT
TRBV29-1	TRBJ2-1	TRBD1	.	CSVELGGPGNEQFF	TGCAGCGTTGAATTAGGGGGCCCGGGGAATGAGCAGTTCTTC
TRBV6-5	TRBJ2-3	TRBD2	.	CASRRLAGGGTDTQYF	TGTGCCAGCAGGAGACTAGCGGGGGGAGGAACAGATACGCAGTATTTT
TRBV28	TRBJ1-5	.	many	CASSLVSRGQPQHF	TGTGCCAGCAGTTTAGTGAGCAGGGGTCAGCCCCAGCATTTT
TRBV7-6	TRBJ2-1	.	many	CASSKRPDGFNEQFF	TGTGCCAGCAGCAAGCGACCCGACGGATTCAATGAGCAGTTCTTC
TRBV5-5	TRBJ2-5	TRBD1	few	CASSLGTGFRETQYF	TGTGCCAGCAGCTTGGGGACAGGGTTCCGAGAGACCCAGTACTTC
TRBV12-5	TRBJ1-1	.	.	CASGTGSPVTEAFF	TGTGCTAGTGGTACTGGCTCGCCGGTCACTGAAGCTTTCTTT
TRBV7-9	TRBJ2-5	.	few	CASSSTAGQETQYF	TGTGCCAGCAGCTCAACCGCAGGGCAAGAGACCCAGTACTTC
TRBV7-4	TRBJ2-3	.	.	CASRSTGTPTTDTQYF	TGTGCCAGCAGATCGACCGGGACTCCCACCACAGATACGCAGTATTTT
TRBV7-2	TRBJ1-6	.	many	CASRPAPAGGSTPLHF	TGTGCCAGCAGACCCGCCCCGGCAGGCGGAAGTACACCCCTCCACTTT
TRBV28	TRBJ2-1	TRBD1	.	CASVVQGNEQFF	TGTGCCAGCGTGGTACAGGGGAATGAGCAGTTCTTC
TRBV7-6	TRBJ1-1	.	few	CASSSGITEAFF	TGTGCCAGCAGCTCCGGGATCACTGAAGCTTTCTTT
TRBV6-6	TRBJ1-5	.	few	CASSYGALSNQPQHF	TGTGCCAGCAGTTATGGGGCACTCAGCAATCAGCCCCAGCATTTT
TRBV19	TRBJ2-1	.	few	CASSILGISSYNEQFF	TGTGCCAGTAGTATACTCGGGATTAGCTCCTACAATGAGCAGTTCTTC
TRBV4-1	TRBJ2-5	.	.	CASSQDIPWGPQETQYF	TGCGCCAGCAGCCAAGATATCCCCTGGGGACCTCAAGAGACCCAGTACTTC
TRBV10-3	TRBJ1-5	.	few	CATAPPDQPQHF	TGTGCCACCGCCCCGCCCGATCAGCCCCAGCATTTT
TRBV13	TRBJ1-6	.	.	CASSPRGGYNSPLHF	TGTGCCAGCAGCCCGCGGGGAGGCTATAATTCACCCCTCCACTTT
TRBV20-1	TRBJ1-1	.	few	CSQGNTEAFF	TGCAGCCAGGGTAACACTGAAGCTTTCTTT
TRBV6-1	TRBJ1-1	.	few	CASSEVTGSAFF	TGTGCCAGCAGTGAAGTCACGGGCTCAGCTTTCTTT
TRBV28	TRBJ2-3	TRBD1	.	CASSFRGQAADTQYF	TGTGCCAGCAGTTTCCGGGGACAGGCGGCAGATACGCAGTATTTT